The clone carrying this TCR beta chain was seen only a few times. This specimen comes from a study of identical twins' blood T cells. A previously described protocol, modified, built RNA-based TCR cDNA libraries. TCRdb reprocessed the 5' RACE reads with MiXCR, giving one entry per CDR3 protein. The sample includes a few hundred thousand distinct CDR3 sequences, about 28% of them seen just once. The CDR3 spans 12 residues. CDR1 is SGHDT, CDR2 YYEEEE, per germline. Trimming removed 6 bases at V and 8 bases at J, with 14 bases between. The receptor's source is a woman between 18 and 50 years old in good health. The gene calls are TRBV5-6 and TRBJ1-2; no firm D call. The sample was PBMCs. The chain's CDR3 is CASTLSDGGYTF. The CDR3 region has the DNA TGTGCCAGCACTCTCTCGGATGGCGGCTACACCTTC.